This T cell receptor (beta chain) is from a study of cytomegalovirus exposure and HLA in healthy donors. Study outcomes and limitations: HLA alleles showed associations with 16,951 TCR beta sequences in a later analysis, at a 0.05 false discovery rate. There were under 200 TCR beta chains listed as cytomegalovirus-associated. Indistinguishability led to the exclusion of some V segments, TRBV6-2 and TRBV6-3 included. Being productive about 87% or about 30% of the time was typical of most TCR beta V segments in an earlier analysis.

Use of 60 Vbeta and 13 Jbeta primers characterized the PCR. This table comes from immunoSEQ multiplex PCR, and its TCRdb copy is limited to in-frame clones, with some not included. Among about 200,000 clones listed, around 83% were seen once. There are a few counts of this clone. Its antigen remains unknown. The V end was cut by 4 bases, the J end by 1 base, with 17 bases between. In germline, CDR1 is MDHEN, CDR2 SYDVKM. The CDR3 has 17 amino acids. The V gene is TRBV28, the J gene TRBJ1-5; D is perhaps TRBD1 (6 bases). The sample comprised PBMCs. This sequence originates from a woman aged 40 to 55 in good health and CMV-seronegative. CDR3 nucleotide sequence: TGTGCCAGCAGTTCGGGTTGGGGGGGCCCGAGCAATCAGCCCCAGCATTTT. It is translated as CASSSGWGGPSNQPQHF.